This is a list of T cell receptor beta chains from one sample in a study of blood T cell repertoires in COVID-19. Clones were read by immunoSEQ multiplex PCR, and TCRdb kept only the in-frame ones, dropping some. This table holds tens of thousands of clones, 65% to 85% found once. Input material: peripheral blood. The receptors come from a man between 65 and 85 years old with acute or convalescent COVID-19. The CDR3 runs from the conserved cysteine through the conserved F or W. Each record gives: CDR3 protein, CDR3 DNA, D gene, J gene, V gene, clone size. D genes are given only for firm matches. Size is stated for part of the rows, as once, few or many counts, or as a class when the clone is expanded.

cdr3_aa: CASTSREETQYF; cdr3_nt: TGTGCCAGCACGAGTAGAGAAGAGACCCAGTACTTC; d_call: .; j_call: TRBJ2-5; v_call: TRBV2; clone_size: .
cdr3_aa: CASSPPGLAVTWTQYF; cdr3_nt: TGTGCCAGCAGCCCCCCGGGACTAGCGGTAACCTGGACGCAGTATTTT; d_call: TRBD2; j_call: TRBJ2-3; v_call: TRBV7-9; clone_size: .
cdr3_aa: CATQPSPASGHGYTF; cdr3_nt: TGTGCCACCCAACCCTCCCCGGCCTCAGGTCATGGCTACACCTTC; d_call: .; j_call: TRBJ1-2; v_call: TRBV10-3; clone_size: few
cdr3_aa: CASSQDAGKGGYTF; cdr3_nt: TGTGCCAGCAGCCAAGACGCGGGGAAAGGCGGCTACACCTTC; d_call: .; j_call: TRBJ1-2; v_call: TRBV3-1/TRBV3-2; clone_size: .
cdr3_aa: CATGAGAVHGYTF; cdr3_nt: TGTGCCACCGGGGCGGGGGCTGTACATGGCTACACCTTC; d_call: .; j_call: TRBJ1-2; v_call: TRBV28; clone_size: once
cdr3_aa: CASSMGATGVYGYTF; cdr3_nt: TGTGCCAGTAGTATGGGGGCGACAGGAGTCTATGGCTACACCTTC; d_call: .; j_call: TRBJ1-2; v_call: TRBV19; clone_size: .
cdr3_aa: CASSQEFREAFF; cdr3_nt: TGTGCCAGCAGCCAAGAATTCCGGGAAGCTTTCTTT; d_call: .; j_call: TRBJ1-1; v_call: TRBV4-2; clone_size: many
cdr3_aa: CASSLEGAFYGYTF; cdr3_nt: TGTGCCAGCAGTTTAGAGGGGGCTTTCTATGGCTACACCTTC; d_call: TRBD1; j_call: TRBJ1-2; v_call: TRBV28; clone_size: once
cdr3_aa: CASSWRGPGGFGYTF; cdr3_nt: TGTGCCAGCAGCTGGAGGGGCCCGGGAGGGTTTGGCTACACCTTC; d_call: .; j_call: TRBJ1-2; v_call: TRBV5-6; clone_size: .
cdr3_aa: CASSFSADFNSPLHF; cdr3_nt: TGTGCCAGCAGTTTTAGTGCCGATTTTAATTCACCCCTCCACTTT; d_call: .; j_call: TRBJ1-6; v_call: TRBV27; clone_size: once
cdr3_aa: CASSGPGTLTDTQYF; cdr3_nt: TGTGCCAGCAGCGGCCCCGGGACTTTAACAGATACGCAGTATTTT; d_call: .; j_call: TRBJ2-3; v_call: TRBV9; clone_size: .
cdr3_aa: CASSDRGRGPNQPQHF; cdr3_nt: TGTGCCAGCAGTGACAGGGGGCGCGGGCCCAATCAGCCCCAGCATTTT; d_call: TRBD1; j_call: TRBJ1-5; v_call: TRBV6-1; clone_size: few
cdr3_aa: CASSTRGSRSDTQYF; cdr3_nt: TGTGCCAGCAGTACCCGGGGTAGTAGGTCAGATACGCAGTATTTT; d_call: .; j_call: TRBJ2-3; v_call: TRBV6-2/TRBV6-3; clone_size: .
cdr3_aa: CASSQDKGLAVGELFF; cdr3_nt: TGCGCCAGCAGCCAAGATAAAGGACTAGCTGTCGGGGAGCTGTTTTTT; d_call: TRBD2; j_call: TRBJ2-2; v_call: TRBV4-1; clone_size: .
cdr3_aa: CATRETVNTEAFF; cdr3_nt: TGTGCCACCAGAGAGACAGTGAACACTGAAGCTTTCTTT; d_call: .; j_call: TRBJ1-1; v_call: TRBV15; clone_size: .
cdr3_aa: CATSAQGFAPEAFF; cdr3_nt: TGTGCCACCAGTGCTCAGGGTTTCGCGCCTGAAGCTTTCTTT; d_call: .; j_call: TRBJ1-1; v_call: TRBV24-1; clone_size: .
cdr3_aa: CAIMANSGVSTDTQYF; cdr3_nt: TGTGCCATCATGGCGAACAGCGGGGTCAGCACAGATACGCAGTATTTT; d_call: TRBD2; j_call: TRBJ2-3; v_call: TRBV10-3; clone_size: .
cdr3_aa: CASSSTAQETQYF; cdr3_nt: TGTGCCAGCTCATCGACAGCCCAAGAGACCCAGTACTTC; d_call: .; j_call: TRBJ2-5; v_call: TRBV18; clone_size: few
cdr3_aa: CASSQDRDLNYGYTF; cdr3_nt: TGTGCCAGCAGCCAAGACAGGGACCTTAACTATGGCTACACCTTC; d_call: TRBD1; j_call: TRBJ1-2; v_call: TRBV11-1; clone_size: .
cdr3_aa: CAISRDTGNYGYTF; cdr3_nt: TGTGCCATCAGTCGCGACACGGGGAACTATGGCTACACCTTC; d_call: .; j_call: TRBJ1-2; v_call: TRBV10-3; clone_size: .
cdr3_aa: CASSLNPGQGPNYGYTF; cdr3_nt: TGTGCCAGCAGCTTGAATCCGGGACAGGGACCTAACTATGGCTACACCTTC; d_call: TRBD1; j_call: TRBJ1-2; v_call: TRBV7-9; clone_size: .
cdr3_aa: CASSDRSSGNTIYF; cdr3_nt: TGTGCCAGCAGCGACAGGTCTTCTGGAAACACCATATATTTT; d_call: .; j_call: TRBJ1-3; v_call: TRBV11-3; clone_size: few
cdr3_aa: CGARGGYEQYF; cdr3_nt: TGCGGGGCGAGAGGAGGGTACGAGCAGTACTTC; d_call: .; j_call: TRBJ2-7; v_call: TRBV20-1; clone_size: .
cdr3_aa: CASNTFYEQYF; cdr3_nt: TGTGCCAGCAACACCTTTTACGAGCAGTACTTC; d_call: .; j_call: TRBJ2-7; v_call: TRBV6-7; clone_size: .
cdr3_aa: CASSPQGGDYGYTF; cdr3_nt: TGTGCCAGCTCACCGCAGGGCGGAGACTATGGCTACACCTTC; d_call: .; j_call: TRBJ1-2; v_call: TRBV18; clone_size: .
cdr3_aa: CASSLARDAYTF; cdr3_nt: TGTGCCAGCAGTTTAGCGCGGGACGCCTACACCTTC; d_call: .; j_call: TRBJ1-2; v_call: TRBV12-3/TRBV12-4; clone_size: .
cdr3_aa: CARSLGSSGPTGELFF; cdr3_nt: TGTGCCAGAAGCTTGGGTAGTAGCGGTCCGACCGGGGAGCTGTTTTTT; d_call: .; j_call: TRBJ2-2; v_call: TRBV5-3; clone_size: .
cdr3_aa: CASSLRGMSGSAREQFF; cdr3_nt: TGCGCCAGCAGCTTGAGGGGAATGAGCGGGAGTGCCAGGGAGCAGTTCTTC; d_call: TRBD2; j_call: TRBJ2-1; v_call: TRBV5-1; clone_size: .
cdr3_aa: CASRVQVEQETQYF; cdr3_nt: TGTGCCAGCAGGGTACAGGTGGAACAAGAGACCCAGTACTTC; d_call: .; j_call: TRBJ2-5; v_call: TRBV6-5; clone_size: .
cdr3_aa: CASSVEGTPRGYTF; cdr3_nt: TGTGCCAGCAGCGTAGAAGGGACTCCCAGGGGCTACACCTTC; d_call: .; j_call: TRBJ1-2; v_call: TRBV9; clone_size: .
cdr3_aa: CASSSIAGGTGELFF; cdr3_nt: TGCGCCAGCAGCAGCATAGCGGGGGGCACCGGGGAGCTGTTTTTT; d_call: TRBD2; j_call: TRBJ2-2; v_call: TRBV5-1; clone_size: .
cdr3_aa: CASGSGAGGYTF; cdr3_nt: TGTGCTAGTGGTTCAGGGGCTGGGGGCTACACCTTC; d_call: .; j_call: TRBJ1-2; v_call: TRBV12-5; clone_size: .
cdr3_aa: CASSRPDSGEQYF; cdr3_nt: TGTGCCAGCAGCCGTCCGGACAGTGGCGAGCAGTACTTC; d_call: .; j_call: TRBJ2-7; v_call: TRBV27; clone_size: .
cdr3_aa: CASSLDGTYNEQFF; cdr3_nt: TGCGCCAGCAGCCTTGACGGGACCTACAATGAGCAGTTCTTC; d_call: .; j_call: TRBJ2-1; v_call: TRBV4-3; clone_size: .
cdr3_aa: CASSLFGQVNQPQHF; cdr3_nt: TGTGCCAGCAGCTTGTTTGGACAGGTCAATCAGCCCCAGCATTTT; d_call: TRBD1; j_call: TRBJ1-5; v_call: TRBV5-6; clone_size: .
cdr3_aa: CATSRDRQETQYF; cdr3_nt: TGTGCCACTTCGCGGGACAGACAAGAGACCCAGTACTTC; d_call: .; j_call: TRBJ2-5; v_call: TRBV27; clone_size: .
cdr3_aa: CASSEDRGSPLHF; cdr3_nt: TGCGCCAGCAGTGAAGACAGGGGTTCACCCCTCCACTTT; d_call: TRBD1; j_call: TRBJ1-6; v_call: TRBV10-1; clone_size: .
cdr3_aa: CASSWDPRSGGYNEQFF; cdr3_nt: TGCGCCAGCAGCTGGGACCCGAGGAGCGGGGGTTACAATGAGCAGTTCTTC; d_call: TRBD2; j_call: TRBJ2-1; v_call: TRBV5-1; clone_size: .
cdr3_aa: CASSLAVRTQDHLFNYGYTF; cdr3_nt: TGCGCCAGCAGCTTGGCGGTCCGGACACAGGATCACCTTTTTAACTATGGCTACACCTTC; d_call: .; j_call: TRBJ1-2; v_call: TRBV5-1; clone_size: .
cdr3_aa: CATRGAPSTGELFF; cdr3_nt: TGTGCCACCAGGGGGGCCCCCAGCACCGGGGAGCTGTTTTTT; d_call: .; j_call: TRBJ2-2; v_call: TRBV15; clone_size: .
cdr3_aa: CASSLSWAGEAFF; cdr3_nt: TGTGCCAGCAGCCTATCGTGGGCAGGTGAAGCTTTCTTT; d_call: .; j_call: TRBJ1-1; v_call: TRBV12-3/TRBV12-4; clone_size: .
cdr3_aa: CASSLINTGELFF; cdr3_nt: TGTGCCAGCAGTTTAATAAACACCGGGGAGCTGTTTTTT; d_call: .; j_call: TRBJ2-2; v_call: TRBV28; clone_size: .